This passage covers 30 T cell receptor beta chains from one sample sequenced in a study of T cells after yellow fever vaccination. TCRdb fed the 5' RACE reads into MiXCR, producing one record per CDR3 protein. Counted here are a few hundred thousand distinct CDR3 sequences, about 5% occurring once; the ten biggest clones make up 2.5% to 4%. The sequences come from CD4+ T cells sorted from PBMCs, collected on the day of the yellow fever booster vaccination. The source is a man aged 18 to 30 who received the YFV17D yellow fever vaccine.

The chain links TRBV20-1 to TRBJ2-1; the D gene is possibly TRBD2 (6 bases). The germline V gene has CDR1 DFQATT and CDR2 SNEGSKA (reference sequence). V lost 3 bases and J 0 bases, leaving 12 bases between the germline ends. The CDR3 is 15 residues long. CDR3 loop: CSARAGISSYNEQFF. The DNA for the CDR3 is TGCAGTGCTAGGGCGGGGATATCCTCCTACAATGAGCAGTTCTTC.

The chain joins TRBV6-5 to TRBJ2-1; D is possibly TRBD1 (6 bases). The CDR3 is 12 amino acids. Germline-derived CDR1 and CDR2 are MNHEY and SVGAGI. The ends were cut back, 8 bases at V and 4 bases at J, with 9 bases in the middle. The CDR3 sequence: CASRDNYNEQFF. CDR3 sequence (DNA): TGTGCCAGCCGGGACAATTACAATGAGCAGTTCTTC.

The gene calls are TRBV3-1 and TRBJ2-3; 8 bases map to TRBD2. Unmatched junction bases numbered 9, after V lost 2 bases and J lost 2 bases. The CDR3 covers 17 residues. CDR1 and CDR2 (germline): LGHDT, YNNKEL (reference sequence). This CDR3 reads CASSQLRLSGVTDTQYF. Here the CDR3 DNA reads TGTGCCAGCAGCCAACTACGACTTAGCGGGGTCACAGATACGCAGTATTTT.

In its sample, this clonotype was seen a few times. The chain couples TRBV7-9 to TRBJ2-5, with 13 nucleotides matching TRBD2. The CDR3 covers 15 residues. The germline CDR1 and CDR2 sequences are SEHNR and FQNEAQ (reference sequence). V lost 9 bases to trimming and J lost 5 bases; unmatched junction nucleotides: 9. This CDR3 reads CASGLAGVVSETQYF. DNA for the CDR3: TGTGCCAGTGGACTAGCGGGGGTTGTTTCGGAGACCCAGTACTTC.

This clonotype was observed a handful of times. In DNA, the CDR3 is TGTGCCAGCTCACCCGACCGGGGGCGCACTGAAGCTTTCTTT. Translation: CASSPDRGRTEAFF. The chain joins TRBV18 to TRBJ1-1; D possibly corresponds to TRBD1 (6 bases). The V and J ends lost 3 bases and 4 bases respectively, with 12 bases between them. The CDR3 is 14 residues long. CDR1 and CDR2 from the germline V gene are KGHSH and LQKENI.

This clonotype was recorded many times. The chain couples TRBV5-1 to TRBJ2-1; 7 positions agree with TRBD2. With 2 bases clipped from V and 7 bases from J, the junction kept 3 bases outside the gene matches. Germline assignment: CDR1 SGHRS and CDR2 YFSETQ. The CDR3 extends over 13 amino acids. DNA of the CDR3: TGCGCCAGCAGCTTCGCGGGGGTTAATGAGCAGTTCTTC. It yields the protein CASSFAGVNEQFF.

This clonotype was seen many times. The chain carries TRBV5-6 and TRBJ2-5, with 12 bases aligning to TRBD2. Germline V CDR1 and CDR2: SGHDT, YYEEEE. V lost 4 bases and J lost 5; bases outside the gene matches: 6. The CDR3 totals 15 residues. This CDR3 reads CASSPGLAGWETQYF. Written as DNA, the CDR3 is TGTGCCAGCAGCCCTGGACTAGCGGGGTGGGAGACCCAGTACTTC.

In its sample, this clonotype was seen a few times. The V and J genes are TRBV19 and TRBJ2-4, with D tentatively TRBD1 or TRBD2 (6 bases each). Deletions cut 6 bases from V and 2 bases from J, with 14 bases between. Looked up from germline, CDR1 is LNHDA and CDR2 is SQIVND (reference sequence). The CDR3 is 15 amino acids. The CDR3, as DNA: TGTGCCAGTAGCCCCGGGGGCGGGACCAAAAACATTCAGTACTTC. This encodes CASSPGGGTKNIQYF.

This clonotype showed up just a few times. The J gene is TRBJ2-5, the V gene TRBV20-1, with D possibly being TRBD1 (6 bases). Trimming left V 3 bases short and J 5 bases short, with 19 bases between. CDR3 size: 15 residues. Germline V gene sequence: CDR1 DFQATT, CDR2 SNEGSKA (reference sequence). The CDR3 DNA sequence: TGCAGTGCTAGCCGGGCAAGCAGGGGCGGGGAGACCCAGTACTTC. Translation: CSASRASRGGETQYF.

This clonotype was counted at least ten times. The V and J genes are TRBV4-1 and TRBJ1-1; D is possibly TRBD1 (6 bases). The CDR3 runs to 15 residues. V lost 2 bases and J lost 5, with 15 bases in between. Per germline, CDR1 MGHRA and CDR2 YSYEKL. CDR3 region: CASSQRGAFKTEAFF. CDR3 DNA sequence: TGCGCCAGCAGCCAAAGGGGGGCTTTTAAAACTGAAGCTTTCTTT.

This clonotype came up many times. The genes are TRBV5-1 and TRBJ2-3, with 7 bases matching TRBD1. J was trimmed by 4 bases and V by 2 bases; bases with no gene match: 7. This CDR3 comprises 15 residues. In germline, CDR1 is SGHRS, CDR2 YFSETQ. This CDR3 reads CASSFAPGGSDTQYF. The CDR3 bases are TGCGCCAGCAGCTTTGCGCCAGGGGGTTCAGATACGCAGTATTTT.

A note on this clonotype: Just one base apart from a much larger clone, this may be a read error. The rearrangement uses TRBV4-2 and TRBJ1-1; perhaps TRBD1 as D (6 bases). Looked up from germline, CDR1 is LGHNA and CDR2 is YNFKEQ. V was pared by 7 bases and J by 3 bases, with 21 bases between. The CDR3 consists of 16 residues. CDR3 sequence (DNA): TGTGCCAGCATCCATTTCCCCAGGGGCAAGGACACTGAAGCTTTCTTT. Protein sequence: CASIHFPRGKDTEAFF.

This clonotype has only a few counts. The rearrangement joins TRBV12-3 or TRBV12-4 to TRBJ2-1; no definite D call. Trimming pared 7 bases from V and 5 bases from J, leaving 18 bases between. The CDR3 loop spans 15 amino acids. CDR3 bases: TGTGCCAGCAATCCAACCTGCTTGAGTCACAATGAGCAGTTCTTC. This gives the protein CASNPTCLSHNEQFF.

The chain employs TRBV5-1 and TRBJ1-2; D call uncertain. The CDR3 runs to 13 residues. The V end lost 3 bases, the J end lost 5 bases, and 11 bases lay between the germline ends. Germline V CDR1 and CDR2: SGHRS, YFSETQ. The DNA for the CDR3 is TGCGCCAGCAGCTACCGAGACCCGTATGGCTACACCTTC. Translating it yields CASSYRDPYGYTF.

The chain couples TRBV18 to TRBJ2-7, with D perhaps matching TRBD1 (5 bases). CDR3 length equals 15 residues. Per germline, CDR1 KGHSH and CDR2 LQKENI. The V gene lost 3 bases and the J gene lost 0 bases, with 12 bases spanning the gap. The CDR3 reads CASSPGRLASYEQYV. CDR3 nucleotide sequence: TGTGCCAGCTCACCGGGGCGACTGGCCTCCTACGAGCAGTACGTC.

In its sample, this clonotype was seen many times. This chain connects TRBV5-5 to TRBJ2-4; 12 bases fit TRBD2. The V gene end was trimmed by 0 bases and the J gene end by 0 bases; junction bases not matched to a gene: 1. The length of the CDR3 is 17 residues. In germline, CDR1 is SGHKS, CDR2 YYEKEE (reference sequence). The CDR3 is CASSLASGGEAKNIQYF. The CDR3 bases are TGTGCCAGCAGCTTGGCTAGCGGGGGGGAAGCCAAAAACATTCAGTACTTC. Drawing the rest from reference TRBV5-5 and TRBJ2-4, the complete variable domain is DAGVTQSPTHLIKTRGQQVTLRCSPISGHKSVSWYQQVLGQGPQFIFQYYEKEERGRGNFPDRFSARQFPNYSSELNVNALLLGDSALYLCASSLASGGEAKNIQYFGAGTRLSVL.

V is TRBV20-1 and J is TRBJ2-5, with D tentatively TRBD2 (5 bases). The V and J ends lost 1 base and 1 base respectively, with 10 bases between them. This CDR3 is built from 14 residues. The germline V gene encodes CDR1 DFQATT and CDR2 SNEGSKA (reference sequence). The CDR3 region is CSARGNRGQETQYF. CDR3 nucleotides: TGCAGTGCTAGAGGTAACCGGGGCCAAGAGACCCAGTACTTC.

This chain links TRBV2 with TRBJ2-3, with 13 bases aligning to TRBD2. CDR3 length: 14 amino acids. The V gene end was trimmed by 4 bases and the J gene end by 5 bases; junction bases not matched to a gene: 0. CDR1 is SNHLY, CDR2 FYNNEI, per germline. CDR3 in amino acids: CASSGTSGGDTQYF. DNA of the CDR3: TGTGCCAGCAGTGGGACTAGCGGGGGAGATACGCAGTATTTT.

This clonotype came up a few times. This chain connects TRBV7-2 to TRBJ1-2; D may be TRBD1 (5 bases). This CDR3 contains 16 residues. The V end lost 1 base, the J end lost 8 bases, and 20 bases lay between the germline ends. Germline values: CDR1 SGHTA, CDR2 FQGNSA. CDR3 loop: CASSLGRNEGHRGYTF. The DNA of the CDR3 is TGTGCCAGCAGCTTAGGACGAAACGAGGGGCATCGGGGCTACACCTTC.

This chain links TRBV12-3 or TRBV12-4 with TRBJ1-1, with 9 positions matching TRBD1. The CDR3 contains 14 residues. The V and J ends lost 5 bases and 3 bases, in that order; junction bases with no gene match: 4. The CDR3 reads CASSPQGAYTEAFF. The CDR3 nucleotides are TGTGCCAGCAGTCCACAGGGGGCGTACACTGAAGCTTTCTTT.

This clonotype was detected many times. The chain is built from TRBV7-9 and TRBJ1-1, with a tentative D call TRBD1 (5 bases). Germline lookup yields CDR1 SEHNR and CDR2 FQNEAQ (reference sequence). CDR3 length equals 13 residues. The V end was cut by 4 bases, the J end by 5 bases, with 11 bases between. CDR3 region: CASSSSWGTEAFF. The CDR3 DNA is TGTGCCAGCAGCTCTAGTTGGGGGACTGAAGCTTTCTTT.

In DNA form, the CDR3 reads TGTGCCAGCGGAAGAGAGTTGGGTAGCGGGGGCTCATACGAGCAGTACTTC. It translates to CASGRELGSGGSYEQYF. The chain links TRBV9 to TRBJ2-7, with 9 bases aligning to TRBD2. With 7 bases clipped from V and 4 bases from J, the junction kept 18 bases outside the gene matches. The CDR3 is 17 amino acids. Looked up from germline, CDR1 is SGDLS and CDR2 is YYNGEE.

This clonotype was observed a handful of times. For the CDR3, the DNA is TGTGCCAGCAGCCCGGGGGGGGGGGCTGGTGAAAAACTGTTTTTT. Protein product: CASSPGGGAGEKLFF. The rearrangement links TRBV7-2 to TRBJ1-4, with a possible D match to TRBD1 (6 bases). CDR1 is SGHTA and CDR2 is FQGNSA in the germline V gene. The CDR3 loop spans 15 amino acids. V was pared by 5 bases and J by 7 bases, with 17 bases between.

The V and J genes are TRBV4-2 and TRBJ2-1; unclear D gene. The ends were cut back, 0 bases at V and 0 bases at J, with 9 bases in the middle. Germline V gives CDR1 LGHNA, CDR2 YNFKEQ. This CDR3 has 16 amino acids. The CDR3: CASSQEVSRSYNEQFF. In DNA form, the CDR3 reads TGTGCCAGCAGCCAAGAGGTATCCCGCTCCTACAATGAGCAGTTCTTC.

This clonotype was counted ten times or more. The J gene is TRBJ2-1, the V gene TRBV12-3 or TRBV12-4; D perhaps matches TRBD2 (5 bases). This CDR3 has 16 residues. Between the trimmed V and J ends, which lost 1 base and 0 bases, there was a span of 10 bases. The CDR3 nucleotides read TGTGCCAGCAGTTTAGAAGGGAGCAGCTCCTACAATGAGCAGTTCTTC. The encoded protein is CASSLEGSSSYNEQFF.

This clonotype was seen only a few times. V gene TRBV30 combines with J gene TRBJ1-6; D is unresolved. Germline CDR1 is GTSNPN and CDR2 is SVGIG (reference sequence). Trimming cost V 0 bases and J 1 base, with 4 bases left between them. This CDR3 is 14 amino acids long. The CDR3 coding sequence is TGTGCCTGGAGTGTAACGTCCTATAATTCACCCCTCCACTTT. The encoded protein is CAWSVTSYNSPLHF.

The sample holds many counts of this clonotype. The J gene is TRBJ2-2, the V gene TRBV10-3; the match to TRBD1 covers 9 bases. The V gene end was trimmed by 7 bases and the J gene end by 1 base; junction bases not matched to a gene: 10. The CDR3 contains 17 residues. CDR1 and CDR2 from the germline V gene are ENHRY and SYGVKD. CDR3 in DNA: TGTGCCATCAACCCGGGACAGGGAAGGAGGAACACCGGGGAGCTGTTTTTT. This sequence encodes CAINPGQGRRNTGELFF.

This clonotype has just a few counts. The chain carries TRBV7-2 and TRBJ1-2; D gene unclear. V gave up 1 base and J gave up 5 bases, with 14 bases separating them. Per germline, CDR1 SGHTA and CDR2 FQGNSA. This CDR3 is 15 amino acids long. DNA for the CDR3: TGTGCCAGCAGCTTAGGGGGAGCAGTGGAGTATGGCTACACCTTC. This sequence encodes CASSLGGAVEYGYTF.

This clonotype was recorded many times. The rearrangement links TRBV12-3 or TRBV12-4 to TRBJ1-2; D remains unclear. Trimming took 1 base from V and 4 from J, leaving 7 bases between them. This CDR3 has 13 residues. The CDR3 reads CASSLGIGYGYTF. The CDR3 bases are TGTGCCAGCAGTTTAGGGATTGGCTATGGCTACACCTTC.

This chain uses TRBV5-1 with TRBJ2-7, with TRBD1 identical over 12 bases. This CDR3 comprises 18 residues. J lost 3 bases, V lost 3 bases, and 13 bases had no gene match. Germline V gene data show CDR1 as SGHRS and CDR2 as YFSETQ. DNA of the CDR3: TGCGCCAGCAGCTCTGGTGGTTTGCGGGACAGGGGGCTCTACGAGCAGTACTTC. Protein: CASSSGGLRDRGLYEQYF.